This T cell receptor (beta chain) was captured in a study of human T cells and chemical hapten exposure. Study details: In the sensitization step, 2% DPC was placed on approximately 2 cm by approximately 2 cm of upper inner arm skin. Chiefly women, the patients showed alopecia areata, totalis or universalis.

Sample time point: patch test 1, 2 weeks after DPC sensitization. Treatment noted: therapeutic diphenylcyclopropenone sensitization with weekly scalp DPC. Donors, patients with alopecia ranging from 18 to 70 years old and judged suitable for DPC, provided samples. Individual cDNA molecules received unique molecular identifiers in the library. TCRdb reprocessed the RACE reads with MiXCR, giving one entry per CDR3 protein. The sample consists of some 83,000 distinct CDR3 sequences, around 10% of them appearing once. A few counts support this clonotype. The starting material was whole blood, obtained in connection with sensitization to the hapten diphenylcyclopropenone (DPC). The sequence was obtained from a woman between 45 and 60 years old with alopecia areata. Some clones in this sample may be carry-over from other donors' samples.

This CDR3 is CATSRVWDSRPKREQFF. The CDR3 DNA sequence: TGTGCCACCAGCAGAGTCTGGGACAGCCGGCCTAAGCGTGAGCAGTTCTTC. The chain recombines TRBV15 with TRBJ2-1; 7 nucleotides align to TRBD1. Germline lookup yields CDR1 LNHNV and CDR2 YYDKDF (reference sequence). With 1 base clipped from V and 9 bases from J, the junction kept 15 bases outside the gene matches. The CDR3 is 17 residues long.